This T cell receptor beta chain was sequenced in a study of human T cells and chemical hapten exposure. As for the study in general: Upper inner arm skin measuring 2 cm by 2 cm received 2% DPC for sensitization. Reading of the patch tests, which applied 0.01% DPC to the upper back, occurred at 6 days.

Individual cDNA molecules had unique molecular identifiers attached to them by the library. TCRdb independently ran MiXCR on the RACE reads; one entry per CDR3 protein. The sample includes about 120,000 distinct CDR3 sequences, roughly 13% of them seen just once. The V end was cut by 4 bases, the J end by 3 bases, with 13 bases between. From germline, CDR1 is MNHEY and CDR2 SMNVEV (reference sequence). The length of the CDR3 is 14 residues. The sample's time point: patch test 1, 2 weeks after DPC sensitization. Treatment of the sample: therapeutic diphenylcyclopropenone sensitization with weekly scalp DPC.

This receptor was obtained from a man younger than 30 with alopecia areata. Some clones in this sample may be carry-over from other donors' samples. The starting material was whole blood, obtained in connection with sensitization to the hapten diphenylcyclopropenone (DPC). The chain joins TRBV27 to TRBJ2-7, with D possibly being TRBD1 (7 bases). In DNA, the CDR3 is TGTGCCAGCAGTTCGCGACAGGGAGGCTACGAGCAGTACGTC. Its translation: CASSSRQGGYEQYV.